The rows below give T cell receptor beta chains drawn from one sample of a study of CD8 T cells in ankylosing spondylitis. Via MiXCR, TCRdb re-called the 5' RACE reads, giving one row per CDR3 protein. Seen here are 150,000 to 200,000 distinct CDR3 sequences, around 8.9% observed once, and the top ten hold over 13%. Sequencing was done on a sample of blood, either unsorted or a sorted T cell fraction (not recorded which). Receptor source: a female donor with ankylosing spondylitis or in good health (not recorded which). CDR3s include the opening cysteine and the closing phenylalanine or tryptophan. Each record gives: D gene, clone size, V gene, J gene, CDR3 DNA, CDR3 protein. A D gene is named only where the DNA matches it firmly. Where a row states a size, it is once, few, many or the class of an expanded clone; other rows omit it.

-	few	TRBV4-3	TRBJ1-4	TGCGCCAGCAGCCTTCACCCATCTGCAACTAATGAAAAACTGTTTTTT	CASSLHPSATNEKLFF
-	many	TRBV29-1	TRBJ1-2	TGCAGCGTCCGGACCTACTATGGCTACACCTTC	CSVRTYYGYTF
-	many	TRBV11-2	TRBJ2-1	TGTGCCAGCAGCTTAGTAGGGCCCGGTGAGCAGTTCTTC	CASSLVGPGEQFF
-	-	TRBV5-1	TRBJ2-5	TGCGCCAGCAGCTTGGCCTTAGGAGAGCAAGAGACCCAGTACTTC	CASSLALGEQETQYF
-	many	TRBV12-3/TRBV12-4	TRBJ2-1	TGTGCCAGCAGTTTTTGGGGAGTGTCGACCAATGAGCAGTTCTTC	CASSFWGVSTNEQFF
-	many	TRBV20-1	TRBJ2-3	TGCAGTGCTCGACTACCCCTTGACACAGATACGCAGTATTTT	CSARLPLDTDTQYF
-	few	TRBV20-1	TRBJ2-7	TGCAGTGCCTCCTTGGGGGGGGCCTCTTACGAGCAGTACTTC	CSASLGGASYEQYF
-	many	TRBV12-3/TRBV12-4	TRBJ2-1	TGTGCCAGCACTTCTGACAAGCCCAATGAGCAGTTCTTC	CASTSDKPNEQFF
-	-	TRBV7-9	TRBJ2-7	TGTGCCAGCAGCCCCGGTCTGTTCGACTACGAGCAGTACTTC	CASSPGLFDYEQYF
-	-	TRBV25-1	TRBJ1-1	TGTGCCAGCAGTAATGAGATTGAAGCTTTCTTT	CASSNEIEAFF
TRBD2	-	TRBV28	TRBJ2-1	TGTGCCAGCAGTTTATACAGCGGGGGCTCCTACAATGAGCAGTTCTTC	CASSLYSGGSYNEQFF
TRBD2	many	TRBV4-3	TRBJ2-2	TGCGCCAGCAGCCACTTAGCGGGAGGTGGGACCGGGGAGCTGTTTTTT	CASSHLAGGGTGELFF
TRBD2	many	TRBV6-5	TRBJ2-3	TGTGCCAGCAGTTACAACGGGAGGAGCACAGATACGCAGTATTTT	CASSYNGRSTDTQYF
-	few	TRBV12-3/TRBV12-4	TRBJ2-7	TGTGCCAGCAGTTTAGATGGGACAACTTACGAGCAGTACTTC	CASSLDGTTYEQYF
TRBD1	many	TRBV10-2	TRBJ2-7	TGCGCCAGCAGTGAATATAGGACAGGAGGCGAGCAGTACTTC	CASSEYRTGGEQYF
-	-	TRBV6-1	TRBJ1-5	TGTGCCAGTGGCAATCAGCCCCAGCATTTT	CASGNQPQHF
-	many	TRBV30	TRBJ2-1	TGTGCCTGGAGTGTGCTAGGGGAGCAGTTCTTC	CAWSVLGEQFF
-	many	TRBV11-2	TRBJ2-1	TGTGCCAGCAGCTTACAAAGCGGCTACAATGAGCAGTTCTTC	CASSLQSGYNEQFF
-	many	TRBV20-1	TRBJ1-1	TGCAGTGCTAGAACCAGTCACACTGAAGCTTTCTTT	CSARTSHTEAFF
-	-	TRBV7-8	TRBJ2-2	TGTGCCAGCAGCCCCCTCCCCCTGAACACCGGGGAGCTGTTTTTT	CASSPLPLNTGELFF
-	few	TRBV6-1	TRBJ2-7	TGTGCCATCCTTACGGGCCCAGCCCCCTACGAGCAGTACTTC	CAILTGPAPYEQYF
TRBD1	-	TRBV6-5	TRBJ1-5	TGTGCCAGCAGTTACCCAGACAGGGAGAGGGTATATAGCAATCAGCCCCAGCATTTT	CASSYPDRERVYSNQPQHF
-	few	TRBV11-1	TRBJ1-2	TGTGCCAGCAGCCGCGGAGACAGCCTTTACCTAAATAACTATGGCTACACCTTC	CASSRGDSLYLNNYGYTF
-	-	TRBV5-4	TRBJ2-2	TGTGCCAGCAGCTTCGGGGCCGCTACCGGGGAGCTGTTTTTT	CASSFGAATGELFF
-	-	TRBV19	TRBJ1-2	TGTGCCAGTAGTGGGTCTGCTCTCTACACCTTC	CASSGSALYTF
TRBD2	many	TRBV29-1	TRBJ2-1	TGCAGCGTCTCTAGCGGGAGCGGCGATGAGCAGTTCTTC	CSVSSGSGDEQFF
-	-	TRBV7-8	TRBJ2-1	TGTGCCAGCAGCTTAACCGGGGGCAGGGATTGGTACAATGAGCAGTTCTTC	CASSLTGGRDWYNEQFF
-	few	TRBV7-6	TRBJ1-1	TGTGCCAGCAGCCAAACGGGAGGGGGTGAAGCTTTCTTT	CASSQTGGGEAFF
TRBD2	-	TRBV19	TRBJ2-5	TGTGCCAGTAGTACCTTGACTAGCAGCGAGACCCAGTACTTC	CASSTLTSSETQYF
-	few	TRBV6-1	TRBJ2-1	TGTGCCAGCAGTGACACAGGGAGGAATGAGCAGTTCTTC	CASSDTGRNEQFF
TRBD1	few	TRBV7-2	TRBJ1-1	TGTGCCAGCAGCTTAGAGGAGGGGGCCTACACTGAAGCTTTCTTT	CASSLEEGAYTEAFF
TRBD2	few	TRBV27	TRBJ2-3	TGTGCCAGCAGTTTCCCTCCGCTAGCGGGAGAATGGAATACGCAGTATTTT	CASSFPPLAGEWNTQYF
TRBD1	many	TRBV29-1	TRBJ2-7	TGCAGCGTCCGGGACAGGGACTCTTACGAGCAGTACTTC	CSVRDRDSYEQYF
-	many	TRBV12-3/TRBV12-4	TRBJ2-3	TGTGCCAGCAGGTTCCCCTCCACAGATACGCAGTATTTT	CASRFPSTDTQYF
TRBD2	-	TRBV4-3	TRBJ2-2	TGCGCCAGCAGCCAAGAAACGGGAGGTGGGGCCGGGGAGCTGTTTTTT	CASSQETGGGAGELFF
TRBD2	many	TRBV29-1	TRBJ2-1	TGCAGCGTTGAGCCGGCGGGGGGCCCCTACAATGAGCAGTTCTTC	CSVEPAGGPYNEQFF
-	few	TRBV14	TRBJ2-1	TGTGCCAGCAGCCCTCTGCGGGGGCAGGTGGGAAGCAATGAGCAGTTCTTC	CASSPLRGQVGSNEQFF
TRBD2	-	TRBV20-1	TRBJ2-2	TGCGCCTACACCTCGGCTAGCGGGACCGGGGAGCTGTTTTTT	CAYTSASGTGELFF
-	many	TRBV20-1	TRBJ1-1	TGCAGTGCTAGAGATCCGGACAAGAACACTGAAGCTTTCTTT	CSARDPDKNTEAFF
-	-	TRBV19	TRBJ2-2	TGTGCCAGTAGTATTATCCCCCACGAAACCGGGGAGCTGTTTTTT	CASSIIPHETGELFF
-	-	TRBV5-6	TRBJ2-7	TGTGCCAGCAGCTTGGATGCTACAACCTACGAGCAGTACTTC	CASSLDATTYEQYF
-	-	TRBV9	TRBJ2-5	TGTGCCAGCAGCCCCACTGCGAGTTCTTCCCAGTACTTC	CASSPTASSSQYF
-	few	TRBV27	TRBJ2-7	TGTGCCAGCAGTTTAGCAGGGTTGTCTAGAAAGTACGAGCAGTACTTC	CASSLAGLSRKYEQYF
-	few	TRBV20-1	TRBJ1-2	TGCAGTGCTAGTACGGGGAACGGCGGCTACACCTTC	CSASTGNGGYTF
-	-	TRBV30	TRBJ2-3	TGTGCCTGGAGTGTTTCTGAGGCGCAGTATTTT	CAWSVSEAQYF
-	few	TRBV24-1	TRBJ2-1	TGTGCCACCAGTGAGGGTTTGGCGGGACCCAATGAGCAGTTCTTC	CATSEGLAGPNEQFF
-	-	TRBV7-9	TRBJ2-2	TGTGCCAGCAGCTTGTATGGTAGCACCGGGGAGCTGTTTTTT	CASSLYGSTGELFF
-	-	TRBV12-3/TRBV12-4	TRBJ1-5	TGTGCCAGCAGTTGGTTGGCCGGACGGTTTAGCAATCAGCCCCAGCATTTT	CASSWLAGRFSNQPQHF
-	-	TRBV27	TRBJ2-7	TGTGCCAGCAGGGAGGGGGCGAGAAGTACCTACGAGCAGTACTTC	CASREGARSTYEQYF
TRBD2	many	TRBV9	TRBJ2-1	TGTGCCAGCAGCCAAAATAAACTAGCGGGGGAAGACTACAATGAGCAGTTCTTC	CASSQNKLAGEDYNEQFF
-	many	TRBV12-3/TRBV12-4	TRBJ1-1	TGTGCCAGCAGCTTCGGACAGAACACTGAAGCTTTCTTT	CASSFGQNTEAFF
-	-	TRBV6-2/TRBV6-3	TRBJ2-1	TGTGCCAGCAGTTTCCGGGACCACAATGAGCAGTTCTTC	CASSFRDHNEQFF
TRBD2	-	TRBV7-9	TRBJ2-1	TGTGCCAGCACGGGGACTAGCGGACTAAATGAGCAGTTCTTC	CASTGTSGLNEQFF
-	-	TRBV9	TRBJ2-7	TGTGCCAGCAGCGCTCAGCTCATGGAGGACGAGCAGTACTTC	CASSAQLMEDEQYF